This passage covers 2 T cell receptor beta chains from one sample sequenced in a study of blood T cell repertoires in COVID-19. Only in-frame clones appear in the TCRdb table, and some are missing; sequencing was by immunoSEQ multiplex PCR. The data contain 160,000 or so clones, around four fifths of them seen just once; the ten biggest clones take up approximately 18%. The source material was peripheral blood. Every receptor here comes from a woman of 80 years or more with acute or convalescent COVID-19.

This sequence joins TRBV11-2 and TRBJ2-3, with 9 bases matching TRBD1. After removal of 7 bases from V and 0 bases from J, the junction contained 5 bases not matched to a gene. The germline V gene encodes CDR1 SGHAT and CDR2 FQNNGV. This CDR3 is 15 amino acids long. The CDR3 region has the DNA TGTGCCAGCACGGGACAGGGATCTAGCACAGATACGCAGTATTTT. Amino acid sequence: CASTGQGSSTDTQYF.

This chain's CDR3 is CASSFSGASGYTF. The CDR3 DNA sequence: TGTGCCAGCAGTTTTTCTGGGGCCTCGGGCTACACCTTC. The V call is TRBV28, the J call TRBJ1-2; a weak D match, TRBD1 (5 bases). Germline V gene sequence: CDR1 MDHEN, CDR2 SYDVKM. The germline V and J ends were trimmed by 3 bases and 8 bases, with 13 bases remaining between them. This CDR3 has 13 amino acids.